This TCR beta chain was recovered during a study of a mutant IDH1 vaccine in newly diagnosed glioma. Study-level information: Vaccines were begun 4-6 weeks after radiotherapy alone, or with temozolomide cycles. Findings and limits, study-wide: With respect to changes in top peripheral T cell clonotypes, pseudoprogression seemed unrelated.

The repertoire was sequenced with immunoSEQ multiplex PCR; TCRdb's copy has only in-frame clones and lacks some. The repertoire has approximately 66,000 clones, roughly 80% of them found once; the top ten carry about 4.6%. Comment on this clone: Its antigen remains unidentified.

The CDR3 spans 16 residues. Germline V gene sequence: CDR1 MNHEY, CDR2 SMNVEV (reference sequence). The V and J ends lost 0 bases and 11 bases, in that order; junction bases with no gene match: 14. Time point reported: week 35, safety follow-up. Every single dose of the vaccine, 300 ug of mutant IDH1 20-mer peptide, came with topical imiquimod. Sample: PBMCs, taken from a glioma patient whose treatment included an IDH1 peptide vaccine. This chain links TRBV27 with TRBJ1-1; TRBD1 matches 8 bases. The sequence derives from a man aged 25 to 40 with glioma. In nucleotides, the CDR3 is TGTGCCAGCAGTTTATCGTGGACAGGGATTCGTATTGTGGCTTTCTTT. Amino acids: CASSLSWTGIRIVAFF.